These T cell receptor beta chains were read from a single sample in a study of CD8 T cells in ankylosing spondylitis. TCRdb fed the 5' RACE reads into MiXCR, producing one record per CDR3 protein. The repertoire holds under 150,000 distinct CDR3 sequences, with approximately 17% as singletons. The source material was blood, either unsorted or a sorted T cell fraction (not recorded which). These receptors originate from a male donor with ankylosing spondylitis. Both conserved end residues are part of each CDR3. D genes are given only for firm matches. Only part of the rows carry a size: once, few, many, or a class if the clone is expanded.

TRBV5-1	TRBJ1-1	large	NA	TGCGCCAGCAGCGACGGGTCCAGCACTGAAGCTTTCTTT	CASSDGSSTEAFF
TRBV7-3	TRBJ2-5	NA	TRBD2	TGTGCCAGCAGCCCCTGGGGGGCGGGAGGATTGGAGACCCAGTACTTC	CASSPWGAGGLETQYF
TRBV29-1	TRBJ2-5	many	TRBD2	TGCAGCGTTGTGGTGTGGGGACTAGCGGGAGGGCACGAGGAGACCCAGTACTTC	CSVVVWGLAGGHEETQYF
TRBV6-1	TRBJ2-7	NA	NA	TGTGCCAGCAGCCGACTTACCGGGATACCCTACGAGCAGTACTTC	CASSRLTGIPYEQYF
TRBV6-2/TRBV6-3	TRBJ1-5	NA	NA	TGTGCCAGCAGGTCGGGCCTGAACGAGCCCCAGCATTTT	CASRSGLNEPQHF
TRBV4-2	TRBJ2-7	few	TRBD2	TGTGCCAGCAGCCAGTCCGGGACCGGGGGGTACGAGCAGTACTTC	CASSQSGTGGYEQYF
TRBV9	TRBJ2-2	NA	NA	TGTGCCAGCAGTGCCGACAGGTTGGGCACCGGGGAGCTGTTTTTT	CASSADRLGTGELFF
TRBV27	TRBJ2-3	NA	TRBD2	TGTGCCAGCAGCAAGGGGGTACTAGCGGGAGGGCCAGATACGCAGTATTTT	CASSKGVLAGGPDTQYF
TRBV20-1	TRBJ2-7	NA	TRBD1	TGCAGTGCTAAAATCCGGGACAGGGCGTCCTACGAGCAGTACTTC	CSAKIRDRASYEQYF
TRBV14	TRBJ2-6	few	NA	TGTGCCAGCAGCCCCACCCGGGGGGCCAACGTCCTGACTTTC	CASSPTRGANVLTF
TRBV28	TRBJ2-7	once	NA	TGTGCCAGCAGTTGGCACAGCTCCTACGAGCAGTACTTC	CASSWHSSYEQYF
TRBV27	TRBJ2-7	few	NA	TGTGCCAGCAGTTTAGCTGGGAGAAACGAGCAGTACTTC	CASSLAGRNEQYF
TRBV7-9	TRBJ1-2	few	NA	TGTGCCAGCAGCTTAAGCACGCGAGCTAACTATGGCTACACCTTC	CASSLSTRANYGYTF
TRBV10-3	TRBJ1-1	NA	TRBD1	TGTGCCATCAGTGGGGGGACAGGGGACACCACTGAAGCTTTCTTT	CAISGGTGDTTEAFF
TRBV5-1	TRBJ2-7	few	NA	TGCGCCAGCAGCACCCCGGACCCCTACGAGCAGTACTTC	CASSTPDPYEQYF
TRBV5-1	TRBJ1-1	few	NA	TGCGCCAGCAGCCCGGGAGAAGACACTGAAGCTTTCTTT	CASSPGEDTEAFF
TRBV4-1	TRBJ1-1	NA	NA	TGCGCCAGCAGCCATATCAGGGGAAGGGCTTTCTTT	CASSHIRGRAFF
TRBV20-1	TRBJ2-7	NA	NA	TGCAGTGCTCCCCTTTGGGGCAGCTACGAGCAGTACTTC	CSAPLWGSYEQYF
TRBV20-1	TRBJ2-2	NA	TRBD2	TGCAGTGCAACAAGGACTAGCGGGAGGGCCATCACCGGGGAGCTGTTTTTT	CSATRTSGRAITGELFF
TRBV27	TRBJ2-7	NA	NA	TGTGCCAGTAGAGACTACTGGGCGGGTACCTACGAGCAGTACTTC	CASRDYWAGTYEQYF
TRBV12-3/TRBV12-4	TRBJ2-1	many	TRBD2	TGTGCCAGCAGCCCGAGCGGGAGTGGCGATGAGCAGTTCTTC	CASSPSGSGDEQFF
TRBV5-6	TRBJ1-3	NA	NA	TGTGCCAGCAGCTTGGCCATCCGGGCCCACAGGGCTACAAACACCATATATTTT	CASSLAIRAHRATNTIYF
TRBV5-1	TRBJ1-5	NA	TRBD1	TGCGCCAGCAGCTTGGGGACCTCGGGCGACAGGGTAACTCAGCCCCAGCATTTT	CASSLGTSGDRVTQPQHF
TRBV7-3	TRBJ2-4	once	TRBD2	TGTGCCAGCAGCCCGGGGACTAGCGGGAGCGGGAGCAAAAACATTCAGTACTTC	CASSPGTSGSGSKNIQYF
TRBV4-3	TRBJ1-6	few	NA	TGCGCCAGCAGCCAAGATGGGCAGGCTTCGAATAATTCACCCCTCCACTTT	CASSQDGQASNNSPLHF
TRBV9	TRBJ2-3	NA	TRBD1	TGTGCCAGCAGCGTTAGACCGGGACAGGGGAATTCAGATACGCAGTATTTT	CASSVRPGQGNSDTQYF
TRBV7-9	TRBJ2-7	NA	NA	TGTGCCAGCAGATCCGGGCAGTCCTACGAGCAGTACTTC	CASRSGQSYEQYF
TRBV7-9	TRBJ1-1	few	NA	TGTGCCAGCAGCCGACAAGAAGCTTTCTTT	CASSRQEAFF
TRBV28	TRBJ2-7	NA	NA	TGTGCCAGCAGTTCTGAGACAGGTGACCACGAGCAGTACTTC	CASSSETGDHEQYF
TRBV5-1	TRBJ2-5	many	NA	TGCGCCAGCAGCTCTTTCCAAGAGACCCAGTACTTC	CASSSFQETQYF
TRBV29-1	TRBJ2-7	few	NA	TGCAGCGTTCTTTTTAGGTCTTCACACTACGAGCAGTACTTC	CSVLFRSSHYEQYF
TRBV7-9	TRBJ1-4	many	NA	TGTGCCACCCTACAAGCAACTAATGAAAAACTGTTTTTT	CATLQATNEKLFF
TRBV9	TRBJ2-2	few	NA	TGTGCCAGCAGCGGGACAAAGAACACCGGGGAGCTGTTTTTT	CASSGTKNTGELFF
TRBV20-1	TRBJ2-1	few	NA	TGCAGTGCTAGCTGGACGAAGAGCTCCTACAATGAGCAGTTCTTC	CSASWTKSSYNEQFF
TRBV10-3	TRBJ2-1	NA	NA	TGTGCCATCAGTGGCGGGCTGAGATCCTACAATGAGCAGTTCTTC	CAISGGLRSYNEQFF
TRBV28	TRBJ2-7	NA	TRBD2	TGTGCCAGCAAGCCCCGGGCCGGACTAGCGGGAAACGAGCAGTACTTC	CASKPRAGLAGNEQYF
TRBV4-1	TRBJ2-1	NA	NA	TGCGCCAGCAGCCAAAACAGCAATGAGCAGTTCTTC	CASSQNSNEQFF
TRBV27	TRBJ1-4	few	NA	TGTGCCAGCACGGCCGGGGGGAGTAATGAAAAACTGTTTTTT	CASTAGGSNEKLFF
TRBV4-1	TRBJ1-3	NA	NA	TGCGCCAGCAGCCAAGGCTACAGCGGCGCTGGAAACACCATATATTTT	CASSQGYSGAGNTIYF
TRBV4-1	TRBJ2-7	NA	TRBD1	TGCGCCAGCAGCCAAGTAACTTCGATAGGACAGGGGCTATACGAGCAGTACTTC	CASSQVTSIGQGLYEQYF
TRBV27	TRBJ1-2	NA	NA	TGTGCCACCGCGACCCCCTATGGCTACACCTTC	CATATPYGYTF
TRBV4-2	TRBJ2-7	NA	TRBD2	TGTGCCAGCAGCCAACTTCCTAGCGGTTACGAGCAGTACTTC	CASSQLPSGYEQYF
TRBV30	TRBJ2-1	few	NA	TGTGCCTGGACGAGGGACTTTTACAATGAGCAGTTCTTC	CAWTRDFYNEQFF
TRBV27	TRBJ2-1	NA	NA	TGTGCCAGCAGTCCCCTTTTGATCTACAATGAGCAGTTCTTC	CASSPLLIYNEQFF
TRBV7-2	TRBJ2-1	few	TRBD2	TGTGCCAGCAGCTTTGTAGCGGGCTCCTACAATGAGCAGTTCTTC	CASSFVAGSYNEQFF